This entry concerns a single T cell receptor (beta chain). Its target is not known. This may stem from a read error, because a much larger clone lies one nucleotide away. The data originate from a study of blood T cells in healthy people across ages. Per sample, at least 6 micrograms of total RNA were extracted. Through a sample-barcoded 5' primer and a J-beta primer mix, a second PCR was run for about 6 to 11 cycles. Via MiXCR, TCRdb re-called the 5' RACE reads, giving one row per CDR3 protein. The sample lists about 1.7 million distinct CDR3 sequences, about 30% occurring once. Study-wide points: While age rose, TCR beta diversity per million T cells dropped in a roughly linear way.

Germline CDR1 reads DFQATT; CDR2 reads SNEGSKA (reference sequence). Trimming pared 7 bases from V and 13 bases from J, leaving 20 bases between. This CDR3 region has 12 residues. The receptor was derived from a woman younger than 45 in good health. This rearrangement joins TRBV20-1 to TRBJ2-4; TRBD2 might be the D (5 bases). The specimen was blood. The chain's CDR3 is CSVRTPDNEQYF. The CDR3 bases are TGCAGTGTAAGGACTCCCGACAATGAGCAGTACTTC.